The 28 T cell receptor beta chains presented below share a single source sample, sequenced in a study of CD8 T cells in Susac syndrome. Reverse transcription of roughly 0.5 to 1 ug RNA used random hexamers. TCRdb reprocessed the immunoSEQ multiplex PCR reads via MiXCR and lists one record per CDR3 protein. The profile shows about 85,000 distinct CDR3 sequences, 85% to 95% of them singletons. Source material: CD8+ T cells from PBMCs. The receptors originated from a human donor with Susac syndrome.

The chain carries TRBV12-3 or TRBV12-4 and TRBJ1-2; 8 positions agree with TRBD1. The V and J ends lost 6 bases and 1 base, in that order; junction bases with no gene match: 4. This CDR3 spans 14 amino acids. CDR3 nucleotide sequence: TGTGCCAGCAGCCCGACAGGGGTTAACTATGGCTACACCTTC. This sequence encodes CASSPTGVNYGYTF.

The chain joins TRBV3-1 to TRBJ2-2; 9 bases are shared with TRBD2. Germline CDR1 is LGHDT and CDR2 is YNNKEL (reference sequence). The CDR3 loop spans 17 amino acids. V shed 4 bases and J 4 bases; nucleotides not matched to a gene: 10. CDR3 sequence reads: CASSLGASGAFTGELFF. CDR3 DNA sequence: TGTGCCAGCAGCCTCGGGGCTAGCGGGGCTTTCACCGGGGAGCTGTTTTTT.

V and J are TRBV28 and TRBJ1-1; D is uncertain. Germline V gene sequence: CDR1 MDHEN, CDR2 SYDVKM. The length of the CDR3 is 11 residues. Trimming removed 8 bases from V and 7 bases from J, with 11 bases in between. CDR3 in amino acids: CASGLKDEAFF. The CDR3 coding sequence is TGTGCCAGCGGGTTAAAAGATGAAGCTTTCTTT. Full variable domain (outside the CDR3, taken from reference TRBV28 and TRBJ1-1): DVKVTQSSRYLVKRTGEKVFLECVQDMDHENMFWYRQDPGLGLRLIYFSYDVKMKEKGDIPEGYSVSREKKERFSLILESASTNQTSMYLCASGLKDEAFFGQGTRLTVV.

The chain joins TRBV2 to TRBJ2-2; 7 bases match TRBD1. From germline, CDR1 is SNHLY and CDR2 FYNNEI. The CDR3 runs 16 residues. After removal of 3 bases from V and 0 bases from J, the junction contained 4 bases not matched to a gene. CDR3 protein: CASSDPGTANTGELFF. In DNA, the CDR3 is TGTGCCAGCAGTGATCCCGGGACAGCGAACACCGGGGAGCTGTTTTTT.

The rearrangement joins TRBV10-3 to TRBJ2-1, with D hard to call. Germline V gene lookup returns CDR1 ENHRY and CDR2 SYGVKD. The CDR3 has 9 amino acids. Trimming removed 7 bases from V and 13 bases from J, with 8 bases in between. CDR3: CAINSLQFF. CDR3 nucleotide sequence: TGTGCCATCAATAGCCTTCAGTTCTTC.

The V and J genes are TRBV30 and TRBJ2-7; D might be TRBD1 or TRBD2, each matching 5 bases. Germline CDR1 reads GTSNPN; CDR2 reads SVGIG (reference sequence). The V end lost 0 bases, the J end lost 0 bases, and 9 bases lay between the germline ends. CDR3 length equals 14 residues. The CDR3 DNA is TGTGCCTGGAGTGTATTGGGGGTCTCCTACGAGCAGTACTTC. Its translation is CAWSVLGVSYEQYF. Together with reference TRBV30 and TRBJ2-7, the CDR3 gives the full variable domain: SQTIHQWPATLVQPVGSPLSLECTVEGTSNPNLYWYRQAAGRGLQLLFYSVGIGQISSEVPQNLSASRPQDRQFILSSKKLLLSDSGFYLCAWSVLGVSYEQYFGPGTRLTVT.

The CDR3 protein is CAWIPPSARPYEQYF. CDR3 DNA sequence: TGTGCCTGGATCCCCCCTAGCGCCAGACCCTACGAGCAGTACTTC. The J gene is TRBJ2-7, the V gene TRBV30, with a tentative D call TRBD2 (6 bases). Germline values: CDR1 GTSNPN, CDR2 SVGIG (reference sequence). The CDR3 sequence is 15 residues long. V was cut by 4 bases and J by 2 bases, with 18 bases left in between. Filled out from reference TRBV30 and TRBJ2-7, the complete variable domain reads SQTIHQWPATLVQPVGSPLSLECTVEGTSNPNLYWYRQAAGRGLQLLFYSVGIGQISSEVPQNLSASRPQDRQFILSSKKLLLSDSGFYLCAWIPPSARPYEQYFGPGTRLTVT.

The J gene is TRBJ2-1, the V gene TRBV9, with 9 bases matching TRBD2. The CDR3 totals 13 residues. Germline V CDR1 and CDR2: SGDLS, YYNGEE. With V trimmed by 0 bases and J by 9 bases, 1 base remained unmatched. The CDR3, as DNA: TGTGCCAGCAGCGTAGCTAGCGGGGTTGAGCAGTTCTTC. It codes for CASSVASGVEQFF.

V and J are TRBV7-6 and TRBJ2-1; no definite D call. The CDR3 has 14 residues. V lost 1 base to trimming and J lost 7 bases, with 11 bases between them. The V gene's germline CDR1 is SGHVS and CDR2 FNYEAQ. CDR3 sequence: CASSLVGARNEQFF. In nucleotides, the CDR3 is TGTGCCAGCAGCTTAGTAGGCGCCAGAAATGAGCAGTTCTTC. The whole variable domain, filled in from reference TRBV7-6 and TRBJ2-1, reads GAGVSQSPRYKVTKRGQDVALRCDPISGHVSLYWYRQALGQGPEFLTYFNYEAQQDKSGLPNDRFSAERPEGSISTLTIQRTEQRDSAMYRCASSLVGARNEQFFGPGTRLTVL.

V and J are TRBV27 and TRBJ2-6, with 8 bases that match TRBD1. Trimming at V came to 6 bases and at J to 0 bases, leaving 7 bases not matched to a gene. This CDR3 is built from 17 residues. CDR1 is MNHEY and CDR2 is SMNVEV in the germline V gene (reference sequence). In DNA, the CDR3 is TGTGCCAGCAGCGCCGGGACAGGAGTCTCTGGGGCCAACGTCCTGACTTTC. The encoded protein is CASSAGTGVSGANVLTF.

This chain uses TRBV6-1 with TRBJ2-5; TRBD2 matches 11 bases. Germline V gene sequence: CDR1 MNHNS, CDR2 SASEGT. J was trimmed by 4 bases and V by 7 bases; bases with no gene match: 11. This CDR3 spans 16 amino acids. CDR3 loop: CASTHHLAGGGETQYF. The CDR3 DNA is TGTGCCAGCACCCATCACCTAGCGGGAGGAGGAGAGACCCAGTACTTC.

V gene TRBV4-3 combines with J gene TRBJ2-7, with 7 nucleotides matching TRBD2. CDR1 is LGHNA, CDR2 YSLEER, per germline. After removal of 4 bases from V and 3 bases from J, the junction contained 9 bases not matched to a gene. The CDR3 is 15 residues long. The CDR3 is CASSPTGGGIYEQYF. CDR3 DNA sequence: TGCGCCAGCAGCCCCACGGGGGGAGGGATCTACGAGCAGTACTTC.

The sample holds one count of this clonotype. V is TRBV19 and J is TRBJ2-7; TRBD2 matches 13 bases. This CDR3 spans 15 amino acids. CDR1 and CDR2 (germline): LNHDA, SQIVND (reference sequence). Unmatched junction bases numbered 7, after V lost 6 bases and J lost 5 bases. The CDR3 nucleotides read TGTGCCAGTAGACTAGCGGGAGGGCCTTTCCACGAGCAGTACTTC. This sequence encodes CASRLAGGPFHEQYF.

V usage is TRBV29-1 and J usage is TRBJ1-5, with D unresolved. Trimming stripped 7 bases from V and 1 base from J, with 11 bases between. There are 13 residues in the CDR3. Germline V gives CDR1 SQVTM, CDR2 ANQGSEA. For the CDR3, the DNA is TGCAGCGCCCGACCACTCAGCAATCAGCCCCAGCATTTT. It codes for CSARPLSNQPQHF.

The chain combines TRBV12-5 with TRBJ1-2, with D unresolved. This CDR3 is built from 13 residues. The ends were cut back, 5 bases at V and 4 bases at J, with 11 bases in the middle. In germline, CDR1 is LGHNT, CDR2 FRNRAP. This CDR3 is CASGTSRGYGYTF. CDR3 sequence (DNA): TGTGCTAGTGGTACCAGCCGTGGCTATGGCTACACCTTC.

The rearrangement uses TRBV25-1 and TRBJ2-3; TRBD2 might be the D (6 bases). The CDR3 is 13 residues long. Germline CDR1 and CDR2: MGHDK and SYGVNS. The V end lost 6 bases, the J end lost 5 bases, and 12 bases lay between the germline ends. The CDR3 DNA is TGTGCCAGCAGGGGCGGGAAGGGAGATACGCAGTATTTT. Translating it yields CASRGGKGDTQYF. Complete variable domain (other parts from reference TRBV25-1 and TRBJ2-3): EADIYQTPRYLVIGTGKKITLECSQTMGHDKMYWYQQDPGMELHLIHYSYGVNSTEKGDLSSESTVSRIRTEHFPLTLESARPSHTSQYLCASRGGKGDTQYFGPGTRLTVL.

The CDR3 DNA sequence: TGTGCCAGCAGTCCACAGGTCGGGGAGCTGTTTTTT. This encodes CASSPQVGELFF. The rearrangement joins TRBV6-2 or TRBV6-3 to TRBJ2-2, with D perhaps TRBD1 (5 bases). The CDR3 is made up of 12 amino acids. Germline-derived CDR1 and CDR2 are MNHEY and SVGEGT. The V and J ends lost 5 bases and 7 bases respectively, with 8 bases between them.

The chain links TRBV5-8 to TRBJ2-5; 12 bases match TRBD1. Germline V CDR1 and CDR2: SGHTS, YDEGEE. CDR3 length: 15 residues. Losses at the gene ends were 4 bases for V and 2 bases for J; bases not matched to a gene: 3. CDR3: CASSRGQGAQETQYF. In nucleotides, the CDR3 is TGTGCCAGCAGCCGGGGACAGGGGGCACAAGAGACCCAGTACTTC.

V gene TRBV3-1 combines with J gene TRBJ1-5; 9 bases are a match to TRBD1. V shed 4 bases, J shed 0 bases, and the junction held 10 bases outside the gene matches. CDR3 length: 18 residues. Germline lookup yields CDR1 LGHDT and CDR2 YNNKEL (reference sequence). The CDR3 nucleotides are TGTGCCAGCAGCCGACTTCGGGACAGGGCCCATAGCAATCAGCCCCAGCATTTT. Translation gives CASSRLRDRAHSNQPQHF.

This chain uses TRBV3-1 with TRBJ2-2, with TRBD2 as a possible D gene (6 bases). The CDR3 spans 16 residues. Per the germline V gene, CDR1 is LGHDT and CDR2 is YNNKEL (reference sequence). The V end lost 1 base, the J end lost 6 bases, and 15 bases lay between the germline ends. The CDR3 bases are TGTGCCAGCAGCCAAGTCGGAGGGCCAGTCGCCGGGGAGCTGTTTTTT. It encodes CASSQVGGPVAGELFF.

This clonotype was observed a single time. This chain links TRBV29-1 with TRBJ2-2; either TRBD1 or TRBD2 may supply D (6 bases each). Germline assignment: CDR1 SQVTM and CDR2 ANQGSEA. The CDR3 totals 15 residues. The V gene lost 0 bases and the J gene lost 6 bases, with 14 bases spanning the gap. The CDR3 region is CSVEDPDGGPGELFF. CDR3 sequence (DNA): TGCAGCGTTGAAGATCCTGATGGGGGGCCCGGGGAGCTGTTTTTT.

This chain links TRBV27 with TRBJ2-1; no reliable D call. V shed 5 bases and J shed 4 bases, with 15 bases lying between them. Germline V gene lookup returns CDR1 MNHEY and CDR2 SMNVEV (reference sequence). The CDR3 extends over 15 amino acids. The CDR3 here is CASSPTPRGYNEQFF. As DNA, the CDR3 is TGTGCCAGCAGTCCTACCCCGAGAGGATACAATGAGCAGTTCTTC.

This clonotype has just one count. V usage is TRBV5-6 and J usage is TRBJ2-1; 8 bases line up with TRBD2. The V segment lost 0 bases and the J segment 6 bases; nucleotides outside the gene matches: 5. The CDR3 extends over 15 amino acids. CDR1 is SGHDT, CDR2 YYEEEE, per germline. The CDR3 DNA reads as TGTGCCAGCAGCTTGGACGGGAGGGCCGGCAATGAGCAGTTCTTC. Amino acids: CASSLDGRAGNEQFF. Drawing the rest from reference TRBV5-6 and TRBJ2-1, the complete variable domain is DAGVTQSPTHLIKTRGQQVTLRCSPKSGHDTVSWYQQALGQGPQFIFQYYEEEERQRGNFPDRFSGHQFPNYSSELNVNALLLGDSALYLCASSLDGRAGNEQFFGPGTRLTVL.

This rearrangement joins TRBV5-6 to TRBJ1-5; 8 nucleotides align to TRBD1. V shed 2 bases and J 3 bases; nucleotides not matched to a gene: 7. The CDR3 has 16 amino acids. Germline lookup yields CDR1 SGHDT and CDR2 YYEEEE. The CDR3 sequence: CASSLRTGNYNQPQHF. The CDR3 DNA reads as TGTGCCAGCAGCTTAAGGACAGGGAACTACAATCAGCCCCAGCATTTT.

This clonotype appeared once. The chain uses TRBV30 and TRBJ2-1; D is unclear. CDR1 and CDR2 (germline): GTSNPN, SVGIG (reference sequence). V lost 8 bases and J 0 bases, leaving 17 bases between the germline ends. This CDR3 is 15 amino acids long. CDR3 nucleotide sequence: TGTGCCCTCCTAGGTGGCCCTCCCTCCTACAATGAGCAGTTCTTC. Translating it yields CALLGGPPSYNEQFF. The whole variable domain, remainder taken from reference TRBV30 and TRBJ2-1, is SQTIHQWPATLVQPVGSPLSLECTVEGTSNPNLYWYRQAAGRGLQLLFYSVGIGQISSEVPQNLSASRPQDRQFILSSKKLLLSDSGFYLCALLGGPPSYNEQFFGPGTRLTVL.

The chain is built from TRBV12-3 or TRBV12-4 and TRBJ2-7; 10 nucleotides match TRBD2. Trimming at V came to 4 bases and at J to 7 bases, leaving 13 bases not matched to a gene. CDR3 length equals 16 residues. The CDR3 here is CASSSRGAGGPREQYF. The CDR3 region has the DNA TGTGCCAGCAGTTCCCGCGGAGCGGGAGGGCCGAGAGAGCAGTACTTC.

The chain employs TRBV19 and TRBJ2-3; no reliable D call. The CDR3 covers 11 residues. Per germline, CDR1 LNHDA and CDR2 SQIVND (reference sequence). V was trimmed by 3 bases and J by 5 bases, leaving 3 bases between them. CDR3 residues: CASSIEDTQYF. CDR3 bases: TGTGCCAGTAGTATTGAAGATACGCAGTATTTT.

The CDR3 DNA is TGTGCCAGCAGCTTAGTTTGGGGACAGTACAGTCCCAATGAGCAGTTCTTC. It is translated as CASSLVWGQYSPNEQFF. J is TRBJ2-1 and V is TRBV7-8, with TRBD1 matching 7 bases. Trimming at V came to 1 base and at J to 6 bases, leaving 12 bases not matched to a gene. CDR1 and CDR2 (germline): SGHVS, FQNEAQ. The CDR3 extends over 17 amino acids.